This T cell receptor beta chain was found in a study of blood T cell repertoires in COVID-19. On the study more broadly: T cells, B-cell-depleted T cells, or PBMCs supplied cDNA or gDNA.

Per the germline V gene, CDR1 is MNHEY and CDR2 is SVGAGI. The CDR3 has 11 amino acids. V dropped 5 bases and J dropped 9 bases, with 8 bases sitting between them. The table lists this clone with a count of one. The repertoire was sequenced with immunoSEQ multiplex PCR; TCRdb's copy has only in-frame clones and lacks some. Among 150,000 or so clones listed, approximately 82% were seen once. Sequencing was performed on peripheral blood. The V and J genes are TRBV6-5 and TRBJ2-1, with D perhaps TRBD2 (6 bases). This receptor was identified in a man in his 70s who had recovered from COVID-19. CDR3 nucleotides: TGTGCCAGCAGTACGACTAGTGAGCAGTTCTTC. The encoded protein is CASSTTSEQFF.